The 2 T cell receptor beta chains below all came from one sample that was sequenced in a study of blood T cell repertoires in COVID-19. Clones were read by immunoSEQ multiplex PCR, and TCRdb kept only the in-frame ones, dropping some. Here the sample spans some 110,000 clones, less than 90% being singletons. The sample comprised peripheral blood. The source of these receptors is a human donor in a cohort sampled during active COVID-19.

V and J are TRBV3-1 (or the pseudogene TRBV3-2) and TRBJ2-3, with no clear D. This CDR3 is built from 14 residues. Germline V CDR1 and CDR2: LGHDT, YNNKEL (reference sequence). The germline V and J ends were trimmed by 4 bases and 4 bases, with 12 bases remaining between them. CDR3 protein: CASSPFEDSDTQYF. As DNA, the CDR3 is TGTGCCAGCAGCCCGTTCGAAGACTCAGATACGCAGTATTTT.

The V gene is TRBV12-3 or TRBV12-4, the J gene TRBJ1-5; D gene unclear. V lost 7 bases and J lost 6, with 13 bases in between. CDR3 length: 13 amino acids. The CDR3 nucleotides are TGTGCCAGCATGGCGGGCGCGGGTCAGCCCCAGCATTTT. Protein product: CASMAGAGQPQHF.